This T cell receptor beta chain is from a study of cytomegalovirus exposure and HLA in healthy donors. The wider study: A preliminary data release comprised approximately 85 million unique TCRs obtained from HLA-typed donors.

Whole-study findings and limits: Accurate HLA-A and HLA-B prediction from TCR beta sequences was reported for most subjects.

This CDR3 spans 15 amino acids. Germline CDR1 is SQVTM and CDR2 is ANQGSEA. Primers for the PCR totalled 60 Vbeta and 13 Jbeta. TCRdb's copy holds only in-frame clones and misses some; the assay was immunoSEQ multiplex PCR. Among more than 200,000 clones listed, just under 70% were seen once. This clone has a single count. Its cognate antigen is unknown. Every donor was a healthy person donating bone marrow. The rearrangement links TRBV29-1 to TRBJ2-5; the match to TRBD1 covers 7 bases. The J call may be faulty, since TRBJ2-7 better matches the DNA end. Sequencing input: PBMCs. This sequence was found in a middle-aged man in good health and CMV-seropositive. Written as DNA, the CDR3 is TGCAGCGTTGGCAGGGGGATCCCTATGGTCGACGAGCAGTACTTC. As protein: CSVGRGIPMVDEQYF.